This T cell receptor beta chain was retrieved from a study of cytomegalovirus exposure and HLA in healthy donors. In the case of this clone: Antigen: not known.

Findings of the study overall: A few V segments could not be told apart, such as TRBV6-2 and TRBV6-3, and were left out.

This CDR3 comprises 17 residues. CDR1 and CDR2 from the germline V gene are SGHTS and YDEGEE. Deletions cut 5 bases from V and 0 bases from J, with 18 bases between. PCR primers comprised 60 Vbeta and 13 Jbeta primers. Profiled with immunoSEQ multiplex PCR; TCRdb holds only in-frame clones, not every one. In the table there are around 110,000 clones, around 70% of which are singletons. The chain links TRBV5-8 to TRBJ2-1, with a possible D match to TRBD2 (6 bases). The source material was PBMCs. The TCR sequence derives from a woman between 18 and 29 years old in good health and CMV-seronegative. The chain's CDR3 is CASRAGGVADSYNEQFF. The CDR3 DNA follows: TGTGCCAGCAGGGCCGGCGGGGTAGCGGACTCCTACAATGAGCAGTTCTTC.